This TCR beta chain was retrieved from a study of T cell responses to AZD1222 COVID-19 vaccine. Findings and caveats of the study: Donors skewed white British and female; clonal diversity was possibly underestimated.

Notes on this clone: What it binds is not known.

CDR3 size: 16 residues. V lost 0 bases and J lost 3; bases outside the gene matches: 7. Germline-derived CDR1 and CDR2 are MNHEY and SVGAGI. Generated by immunoSEQ multiplex PCR, the TCRdb table keeps only in-frame clones and is missing some. Here the sample spans tens of thousands of clones, roughly 87% being singletons. The sample in question was peripheral blood, obtained on day 0 of MenACWY control vaccination. This receptor was identified in an adult in good health. The chain has TRBV6-5 and TRBJ1-1; TRBD1 agrees at 7 bases. CDR3 nucleotide sequence: TGTGCCAGCAGTTACTCGACAGGGCAGGGCGACACTGAAGCTTTCTTT. This encodes CASSYSTGQGDTEAFF.